The rows below give T cell receptor beta chains drawn from one sample of a study of post-analysis software for immune sequencing data. TCRdb re-derived calls from the PCR reads in MiXCR, one entry per CDR3 protein. The sample has 350,000 to 450,000 distinct CDR3 sequences; approximately 38% are singletons. The source material was blood. These TCRs come from a girl aged 2 to 10 with multiple sclerosis. CDR3s include the opening cysteine and the closing phenylalanine or tryptophan. Fields, in order: V gene, D gene, clone size, J gene, CDR3 protein, CDR3 DNA. A D gene is named only where the DNA matches it firmly. Some rows mark clone size as missing; the rest say once, few, many or name a class of expanded clone.

V: TRBV7-9
D: .
size: .
J: TRBJ2-7
CDR3: CASSLWTDNYEQYF
DNA: TGTGCCAGCAGCCTTTGGACGGATAACTACGAGCAGTACTTC

V: TRBV29-1
D: TRBD1
size: few
J: TRBJ2-5
CDR3: CSVVGTEETQYF
DNA: TGCAGCGTTGTTGGGACAGAAGAGACCCAGTACTTC

V: TRBV5-1
D: .
size: .
J: TRBJ2-5
CDR3: CASSPNGGHQETQYF
DNA: TGCGCCAGCAGCCCGAACGGCGGACACCAAGAGACCCAGTACTTC

V: TRBV28
D: TRBD1
size: .
J: TRBJ1-2
CDR3: CASSPGGPPNYAYTF
DNA: TGTGCCAGCAGTCCAGGGGGTCCACCTAACTATGCCTACACCTTC

V: TRBV27
D: TRBD2
size: few
J: TRBJ2-7
CDR3: CASSHYQGLAGTYEQYF
DNA: TGTGCCAGCAGTCACTACCAGGGGCTAGCGGGGACCTACGAGCAGTACTTC

V: TRBV5-1
D: TRBD1
size: .
J: TRBJ1-4
CDR3: CASSTIPQGANEKLFF
DNA: TGCGCCAGCAGCACAATCCCACAGGGGGCAAATGAAAAACTGTTTTTT

V: TRBV6-5
D: .
size: .
J: TRBJ2-3
CDR3: CASSYSVVTDTQYF
DNA: TGTGCCAGCAGTTACTCGGTGGTCACAGATACGCAGTATTTT

V: TRBV28
D: .
size: few
J: TRBJ2-7
CDR3: CASSTTGPIYEQYF
DNA: TGTGCCAGCAGCACGACAGGACCGATATACGAGCAGTACTTC

V: TRBV7-8
D: TRBD2
size: few
J: TRBJ2-7
CDR3: CASLTSGTPSSYEQYF
DNA: TGTGCCAGCCTGACTAGCGGGACTCCTAGCTCCTACGAGCAGTACTTC

V: TRBV29-1
D: .
size: .
J: TRBJ1-2
CDR3: CSVFVPDGGYTF
DNA: TGCAGCGTGTTCGTCCCCGACGGGGGCTACACCTTC

V: TRBV10-3
D: .
size: .
J: TRBJ2-7
CDR3: CAISDPGRSSYEQYF
DNA: TGTGCCATCAGTGATCCCGGACGGAGCTCCTACGAGCAGTACTTC

V: TRBV12-3/TRBV12-4
D: TRBD1
size: few
J: TRBJ1-4
CDR3: CASSLTAGTDNEKLFF
DNA: TGTGCCAGCAGCTTAACCGCCGGGACAGATAATGAAAAACTGTTTTTT

V: TRBV6-2/TRBV6-3
D: .
size: few
J: TRBJ2-2
CDR3: CATRRSTSNTGELFF
DNA: TGTGCCACCCGTCGGAGCACCAGCAACACCGGGGAGCTGTTTTTT

V: TRBV10-3
D: TRBD1
size: few
J: TRBJ2-1
CDR3: CATGQGEDEQFF
DNA: TGTGCCACCGGACAGGGCGAGGATGAGCAGTTCTTC

V: TRBV6-5
D: .
size: few
J: TRBJ2-7
CDR3: CASSLEGGEQYF
DNA: TGTGCCAGCAGCCTCGAGGGGGGCGAGCAGTACTTC

V: TRBV5-6
D: .
size: .
J: TRBJ2-5
CDR3: CASSLAGAGRDQYF
DNA: TGTGCCAGCAGCTTGGCGGGGGCAGGGAGGGACCAGTACTTC

V: TRBV12-3/TRBV12-4
D: .
size: few
J: TRBJ2-5
CDR3: CASKGTDQETQYF
DNA: TGTGCCAGCAAAGGGACGGACCAAGAGACCCAGTACTTC

V: TRBV6-5
D: TRBD1
size: .
J: TRBJ1-5
CDR3: CASRLDRGGNQPQHF
DNA: TGTGCCAGCAGATTGGACAGGGGAGGAAATCAGCCCCAGCATTTT

V: TRBV4-1
D: .
size: .
J: TRBJ2-4
CDR3: CASSQDGAIQYF
DNA: TGCGCCAGCAGCCAAGATGGGGCGATTCAGTACTTC

V: TRBV29-1
D: .
size: .
J: TRBJ2-6
CDR3: CSVALSLWANVLTF
DNA: TGCAGCGTTGCATTGTCGCTCTGGGCCAACGTCCTGACTTTC

V: TRBV24-1
D: .
size: .
J: TRBJ2-7
CDR3: CATRVPGYYEQYF
DNA: TGTGCCACCAGGGTACCGGGCTACTACGAGCAGTACTTC

V: TRBV20-1
D: TRBD1
size: .
J: TRBJ2-1
CDR3: CSAKQGSGGSYNEQFF
DNA: TGCAGTGCTAAACAGGGGAGCGGAGGTTCCTACAATGAGCAGTTCTTC

V: TRBV11-2
D: TRBD2
size: .
J: TRBJ2-1
CDR3: CASSLGGGGGRNEQFF
DNA: TGTGCCAGCAGCTTAGGGGGTGGCGGGGGACGGAATGAGCAGTTCTTC

V: TRBV11-2
D: .
size: .
J: TRBJ2-1
CDR3: CASSLQGSNEQFF
DNA: TGTGCCAGCAGCTTACAGGGATCCAATGAGCAGTTCTTC

V: TRBV6-5
D: TRBD1
size: .
J: TRBJ2-6
CDR3: CASSLDRAGADVLTF
DNA: TGTGCCAGCAGCCTCGACAGGGCTGGGGCCGACGTCCTGACTTTC

V: TRBV3-1
D: TRBD2
size: .
J: TRBJ2-5
CDR3: CASSQDFGGEETQYF
DNA: TGTGCCAGCAGCCAAGATTTTGGGGGGGAAGAGACCCAGTACTTC

V: TRBV7-3
D: .
size: many
J: TRBJ2-5
CDR3: CASSLTAQGRETQYF
DNA: TGTGCCAGCAGCTTAACTGCGCAGGGCAGGGAGACCCAGTACTTC

V: TRBV4-1
D: .
size: once
J: TRBJ2-7
CDR3: CASSQPPAVCNEQYF
DNA: TGCGCCAGCAGCCAACCGCCAGCTGTCTGCAATGAGCAGTACTTC

V: TRBV7-2
D: .
size: .
J: TRBJ1-2
CDR3: CASSLGRAAEYGYTF
DNA: TGTGCCAGCAGCTTAGGAAGGGCAGCCGAATATGGCTACACCTTC

V: TRBV27
D: TRBD2
size: few
J: TRBJ2-7
CDR3: CASSPGLAGGRPLSQYF
DNA: TGTGCCAGCAGTCCGGGACTAGCGGGGGGGCGACCTTTGTCCCAGTACTTC

V: TRBV6-5
D: TRBD1
size: .
J: TRBJ1-5
CDR3: CASRITGTGDHQPQHF
DNA: TGTGCCAGCAGAATAACCGGGACAGGGGATCATCAGCCCCAGCATTTT

V: TRBV7-2
D: .
size: few
J: TRBJ2-7
CDR3: CASSGGLTYEQYF
DNA: TGTGCCAGCAGCGGGGGACTGACTTACGAGCAGTACTTC

V: TRBV28
D: .
size: few
J: TRBJ2-7
CDR3: CASSPQGLSYEQYF
DNA: TGTGCCAGCAGCCCTCAGGGACTGTCCTACGAGCAGTACTTC

V: TRBV12-3/TRBV12-4
D: .
size: .
J: TRBJ1-4
CDR3: CASSLFLGSEKLFF
DNA: TGTGCCAGCAGTTTGTTCTTGGGAAGTGAAAAACTGTTTTTT

V: TRBV2
D: .
size: .
J: TRBJ1-5
CDR3: CASSVGNNQPQHF
DNA: TGTGCCAGCAGTGTCGGCAACAATCAGCCCCAGCATTTT

V: TRBV12-3/TRBV12-4
D: TRBD1
size: once
J: TRBJ2-7
CDR3: CASSSGDRVPYEQYF
DNA: TGTGCCAGCAGTTCTGGAGACAGGGTCCCCTACGAGCAGTACTTC

V: TRBV4-1
D: .
size: few
J: TRBJ1-5
CDR3: CASSQLTGSNQPQHF
DNA: TGCGCCAGCAGCCAATTGACAGGTAGCAATCAGCCCCAGCATTTT

V: TRBV11-2
D: TRBD2
size: .
J: TRBJ2-5
CDR3: CASSPTSGGRSRGETQYF
DNA: TGTGCCAGCAGCCCAACTAGCGGGGGGCGCTCTCGGGGAGAGACCCAGTACTTC

V: TRBV28
D: .
size: few
J: TRBJ1-2
CDR3: CASSDPTSAYGYTF
DNA: TGTGCCAGCAGTGACCCCACCTCAGCTTATGGCTACACCTTC

V: TRBV15
D: TRBD2
size: .
J: TRBJ2-5
CDR3: CATGSGAGETQYF
DNA: TGTGCCACCGGTAGCGGGGCGGGGGAGACCCAGTACTTC

V: TRBV4-2
D: .
size: .
J: TRBJ2-7
CDR3: CASSHRETYEQYF
DNA: TGTGCCAGCAGCCATCGGGAAACCTACGAGCAGTACTTC

V: TRBV28
D: .
size: many
J: TRBJ2-1
CDR3: CASSLWLASTETTHNEQFF
DNA: TGTGCCAGCAGTTTATGGCTAGCGTCTACCGAAACCACTCACAATGAGCAGTTCTTC

V: TRBV29-1
D: .
size: few
J: TRBJ2-7
CDR3: CSVEDGQSIYEQYF
DNA: TGCAGCGTTGAAGATGGACAGAGTATCTACGAGCAGTACTTC

V: TRBV15
D: .
size: .
J: TRBJ2-1
CDR3: CATSRGIPRREQFF
DNA: TGTGCCACCAGCAGAGGGATCCCACGACGTGAGCAGTTCTTC

V: TRBV4-1
D: TRBD2
size: few
J: TRBJ2-1
CDR3: CASRRGGKYNEQFF
DNA: TGCGCCAGCAGGCGGGGGGGAAAATACAATGAGCAGTTCTTC

V: TRBV5-1
D: TRBD1
size: .
J: TRBJ1-4
CDR3: CASSLVGDRYNEKLFF
DNA: TGCGCCAGCAGCTTGGTTGGGGACAGGTATAATGAAAAACTGTTTTTT

V: TRBV7-2
D: .
size: .
J: TRBJ1-1
CDR3: CASSVARGNEAFF
DNA: TGTGCCAGCAGCGTCGCCCGCGGGAATGAAGCTTTCTTT

V: TRBV12-3/TRBV12-4
D: TRBD1
size: few
J: TRBJ2-1
CDR3: CASSSGQEIYNEQFF
DNA: TGTGCCAGCAGTTCGGGACAGGAGATTTACAATGAGCAGTTCTTC

V: TRBV5-1
D: .
size: medium-sized
J: TRBJ1-2
CDR3: CASSLTPGRALNGYTF
DNA: TGCGCCAGCAGCTTGACGCCCGGAAGGGCCCTGAATGGCTACACCTTC

V: TRBV20-1
D: .
size: few
J: TRBJ2-1
CDR3: CSARVTTSWSGQFF
DNA: TGCAGTGCTAGAGTGACCACTAGCTGGTCTGGGCAGTTCTTC

V: TRBV3-1
D: .
size: few
J: TRBJ2-1
CDR3: CASSPGPVSYNEQFF
DNA: TGTGCCAGCAGCCCAGGTCCAGTATCCTACAATGAGCAGTTCTTC

V: TRBV7-9
D: .
size: .
J: TRBJ2-6
CDR3: CASSSSQGSGAKVLTF
DNA: TGTGCCAGCAGCTCGTCGCAGGGCTCTGGGGCCAAAGTCCTGACTTTC

V: TRBV29-1
D: TRBD1
size: .
J: TRBJ2-7
CDR3: CSANRGPREQYF
DNA: TGCAGCGCCAACAGGGGCCCTCGCGAGCAGTACTTC

V: TRBV12-3/TRBV12-4
D: TRBD1
size: .
J: TRBJ2-3
CDR3: CASSPDRGPDTQYF
DNA: TGTGCCAGCAGTCCCGACAGGGGACCAGATACGCAGTATTTT

V: TRBV6-5
D: .
size: .
J: TRBJ2-7
CDR3: CASSRLQGYEQYF
DNA: TGTGCCAGCAGTCGACTACAGGGTTACGAGCAGTACTTC

V: TRBV25-1
D: .
size: .
J: TRBJ2-5
CDR3: CASSDEASRHQETQYF
DNA: TGTGCCAGCAGTGATGAAGCCTCGCGACACCAAGAGACCCAGTACTTC

V: TRBV7-7
D: .
size: .
J: TRBJ2-1
CDR3: CASSDGRTSYNEQFF
DNA: TGTGCCAGCAGCGATGGACGTACATCCTACAATGAGCAGTTCTTC

V: TRBV21-1
D: .
size: .
J: TRBJ1-2
CDR3: CASSKGGIEGANYGYTF
DNA: TGTGCCAGCAGCAAAGGAGGGATCGAGGGGGCTAATTATGGCTACACCTTC

V: TRBV3-1
D: .
size: .
J: TRBJ2-3
CDR3: CTSSQSLRTDTQYF
DNA: TGTACCAGCAGCCAATCGCTACGCACAGATACGCAGTATTTT